These 10 T cell receptor beta chains share one sample of origin, sequenced in a study of T cells in women clearing cervical HPV infection. Sequencing used immunoSEQ multiplex PCR; TCRdb keeps in-frame clones, though not all of them. The table gives around 46,000 clones; the top ten clones make up 35% to 45% of it. Sequencing was performed on blood buffy coat. Source of these receptors: a woman aged 18-70 years with a cervical HPV16 infection that either progressed to CIN3+ or cleared (not recorded which).

The CDR3 region is CASSSRNPTDTQYF. CDR3 DNA (partial): TGTGCCAGCAGCTCCAGAAACCCCACAGATACG. The chain is built from TRBV11-3 and TRBJ2-3; no reliable D call. The read terminates 3 residues ahead of where the CDR3 ends, so the germline J gene completes it. The V end was cut by 4 bases, the J end by 2 bases, with 10 bases between. Germline CDR1 SGHNT, CDR2 YENEEA. The CDR3 is 14 residues long. The full variable domain, in which reference TRBV11-3 and TRBJ2-3 provide the parts outside the CDR3, is EAGVVQSPRYKIIEKKQPVAFWCNPISGHNTLYWYLQNLGQGPELLIRYENEEAVDDSQLPKDRFSAERLKGVDSTLKIQPAELGDSAVYLCASSSRNPTDTQYFGPGTRLTVL.

Concerning this clone: The CDR3 end is not reached by the read, which stops 3 residues before it; the germline J gene fills it in. In the same sample, other DNA sequences code for this CDR3. V is TRBV2 and J is TRBJ1-1; D is uncertain. Germline CDR1 SNHLY, CDR2 FYNNEI. CDR3 length: 14 residues. V gave up 0 bases and J gave up 4 bases, with 9 bases separating them. This CDR3 reads CASSEALPGTEAFF. Partial CDR3 DNA: TGTGCCAGCAGTGAAGCGCTTCCGGGCACTGAA. The full variable domain, with the rest looked up from reference TRBV2 and TRBJ1-1, is EPEVTQTPSHQVTQMGQEVILRCVPISNHLYFYWYRQILGQKVEFLVSFYNNEISEKSEIFDDQFSVERPDGSNFTLKIRSTKLEDSAMYFCASSEALPGTEAFFGQGTRLTVV.

The covered CDR3 bases are TGTGCCAGCTCGAACATCAACGGACTCATGAACACTGAA. Translating gives CASSNINGLMNTE. The entire CDR3 protein is CASSNINGLMNTEAFF. This chain links TRBV18 with TRBJ1-1, with D hard to call. The CDR3 goes on 3 residues after the read ends, and that part is filled in from the germline J gene. Trimming pared 6 bases from V and 0 bases from J, leaving 17 bases between. CDR1 is KGHSH and CDR2 is LQKENI in the germline V gene. This CDR3 is built from 16 residues.

Note on this clone: The CDR3 goes on 3 residues after the read ends, and that part is filled in from the germline J gene. J is TRBJ2-3 and V is TRBV5-1; perhaps TRBD1 as D (5 bases). V gave up 3 bases and J gave up 6 bases, with 14 bases separating them. The germline gives CDR1 SGHRS, CDR2 YFSETQ. The CDR3 loop spans 14 amino acids. CDR3 sequence reads: CASSSDTYRDTQYF. The DNA read from the CDR3 is TGCGCCAGCAGCTCCGATACCTACAGGGATACG.

Concerning this clone itself: The read comes to an end 3 residues before the CDR3 does, leaving the germline J gene to fill in the end. The V call is TRBV7-2, the J call TRBJ1-4; D may be TRBD1 (6 bases). The CDR3 is 16 amino acids. Trimming shortened V by 0 bases and J by 4 bases, and 12 bases separated the two germline ends. The germline CDR1 and CDR2 sequences are SGHTA and FQGNSA. Partial CDR3 DNA: TGTGCCAGCAGCTTAGCGGGGACAAGGGATAATGAAAAA. Translating gives CASSLAGTRDNEK. The CDR3 as a whole reads CASSLAGTRDNEKLFF.

In the case of this clone: The read gets to within 3 residues of the CDR3 end, and the germline J gene fills in the rest. The chain recombines TRBV2 with TRBJ2-3, with TRBD1 identical over 7 bases. This CDR3 contains 14 residues. CDR1 and CDR2 from the germline V gene are SNHLY and FYNNEI. The CDR3 bases that were read are TGTGCCAGCAGTGAAGTTAGACAGGGATGGACG. It codes for CASSEVRQGWT. The complete CDR3 reads CASSEVRQGWTQYF.

For this clone: The sequence runs out 3 residues before the end of the CDR3; the remainder is reconstructed from the germline J gene. The chain links TRBV19 to TRBJ1-2, with D hard to call. The germline V gene has CDR1 LNHDA and CDR2 SQIVND (reference sequence). The CDR3 totals 12 residues. The CDR3 bases that were read are TGTGCCAGTAATCCAGGTATTGGAGGC. Protein sequence: CASNPGIGG. In full, the CDR3 reads CASNPGIGGYTF.

Concerning this clone: The junction departs from germline at one end; a sequencing error may be responsible. CDR3 DNA, as far as it was read: TGTGCCAGCACTGAACCCACAGGGGCGATTAACTATGGT. Translation: CASTEPTGAINYG. The full CDR3 protein reads CASTEPTGAINYGQYF. The V and J genes are TRBV6-1 and TRBJ2-4; 7 bases align to TRBD1. The read stops 3 residues short of the end of the CDR3; the missing end is completed from the germline J gene. The CDR3 extends over 16 amino acids. CDR1 is MNHNS and CDR2 is SASEGT in the germline V gene.

A remark on this clone: The CDR3 end falls 3 residues outside the read, so it is completed with the germline J gene. The chain has TRBV19 and TRBJ2-4; possibly TRBD2 for D (5 bases). CDR1 is LNHDA and CDR2 is SQIVND in the germline V gene (reference sequence). The CDR3 is 14 residues long. The CDR3 here is CASSIATGNYGQYF. The CDR3 DNA, read in part, is TGTGCCAGTAGTATAGCGACGGGGAACTATGGT.

Details on this clone: The CDR3 goes on 3 residues after the read ends, and that part is filled in from the germline J gene. This rearrangement joins TRBV11-2 to TRBJ2-2; TRBD1 aligns across 9 bases. CDR1 SGHAT and CDR2 FQNNGV come from the germline V gene. The CDR3 contains 14 residues. After removal of 5 bases from V and 6 bases from J, the junction contained 4 bases not matched to a gene. CDR3 DNA, as far as it was read: TGTGCCAGCAGCATACAGGGGGCCTCCGGGGAG. Its translation is CASSIQGASGE. The complete CDR3 sequence is CASSIQGASGELFF.